Below, 18 T cell receptor beta chains from the same sample are listed, as sequenced in a study of molecular identifiers for immune sequencing clone quantification (dated by TCRdb to the late 2010s). The library came from PCR. These reads were obtained on an Illumina HiSeq 4000. Through fastp at Q25 and MiXCR, TCRdb rebuilt clones from the public reads, retaining in-frame beta chains. Each entry is one CDR3 protein sequence, shown with its most common DNA and genes. This sample holds about 510,000 distinct CDR3 sequences; about a fifth were observed only once. The top ten clonotypes cover around 0.84% of the sample. The source material was naive CD8+ T cells from blood, with Jurkat cell RNA spiked in. Sample cell subset or site, as interpreted from the label and publication: FACS-sorted CD8+CD4-CCR7+CD45RA+ naive T cells. The origin of the receptors is a human donor in good health. Some libraries in this study had Jurkat cell RNA spiked in.

In regard to this clonotype: One junction end disagrees with the germline gene, perhaps due to a read error. The CDR3 DNA sequence: TGTGCCAGCAGTTTAATGGGTCAGGGCGCCACCTTC. Protein product: CASSLMGQGATF. The J gene is TRBJ2-7, the V gene TRBV27; D is possibly TRBD1 (5 bases). In germline, CDR1 is MNHEY, CDR2 SMNVEV (reference sequence). The CDR3 is made up of 12 amino acids.

This clonotype has at least ten counts. The gene calls are TRBV7-9 and TRBJ1-4, with D perhaps TRBD1 (5 bases). Trimming took 5 bases from V and 3 from J, leaving 16 bases between them. Germline V gene data show CDR1 as SEHNR and CDR2 as FQNEAQ (reference sequence). CDR3 length equals 16 residues. CDR3 coding DNA: TGTGCCAGCAGCACCCACTTTCCAGGGCCTAATGAAAAACTGTTTTTT. This gives the protein CASSTHFPGPNEKLFF.

This chain connects TRBV11-2 to TRBJ1-5; D is uncertain. CDR1 is SGHAT and CDR2 is FQNNGV in the germline V gene. V gave up 1 base and J gave up 9 bases, with 10 bases separating them. This CDR3 comprises 13 residues. The DNA of the CDR3 is TGTGCCAGCAGCTTAGGGGTCATATTGCCCCAGCATTTT. Translated, it gives CASSLGVILPQHF.

To note about this clonotype: A read error is possible here, since a much larger clone lies one base away. The rearrangement joins TRBV4-2 to TRBJ1-1; D is unresolved. This CDR3 has 14 amino acids. CDR1 LGHNA and CDR2 YNFKEQ come from the germline V gene. The CDR3 spells CTSSHGDMNTEAFF. CDR3 DNA: TGTACCAGCAGCCATGGGGATATGAACACTGAAGCTTTCTTT.

Comment on this clonotype: This sequence may be a read error, since a much larger clone differs from it by one base. V gene TRBV6-5 combines with J gene TRBJ2-7; D is perhaps TRBD1 (6 bases). Germline loops: CDR1 MNHEY, CDR2 SVGAGI. The V gene lost 8 bases and the J gene lost 3 bases, with 14 bases spanning the gap. CDR3 size: 13 residues. The CDR3 sequence is CASGSGVGYEQYF. The CDR3 DNA sequence: TGTGCCAGCGGATCAGGGGTAGGCTACGAGCAGTACTTC.

There are many counts of this clonotype. This chain uses TRBV6-6 with TRBJ2-1; D perhaps matches TRBD2 (6 bases). Germline lookup yields CDR1 MNHNY and CDR2 SVGAGI (reference sequence). The V end was cut by 7 bases, the J end by 8 bases, with 12 bases between. This CDR3 has 12 amino acids. The CDR3 here is CASTPGEDEQFF. The CDR3 nucleotides read TGTGCCAGCACCCCCGGGGAGGATGAGCAGTTCTTC.

In regard to this clonotype: A read error may be the cause here, since a much bigger clone is one base away. The CDR3 coding sequence is TGTGCCAGCAGTGAAGTGGGACAGGAGTTCGGGTTGGAAGAAAAACTGTTTTTT. Amino acids: CASSEVGQEFGLEEKLFF. The V and J genes are TRBV6-1 and TRBJ1-4; TRBD1 matches at 8 bases. This CDR3 comprises 18 residues. The germline gives CDR1 MNHNS, CDR2 SASEGT. V trimming: 1 base; J trimming: 8 bases; junction bases outside the gene matches: 15.

This clonotype has ten or more counts. The CDR3 sequence is CASKQGFEQYF. The CDR3 DNA follows: TGTGCCAGTAAACAGGGCTTCGAGCAGTACTTC. This rearrangement joins TRBV19 to TRBJ2-7; possible D gene TRBD1, 6 bases. V was pared by 7 bases and J by 6 bases, with 10 bases between. Germline V gives CDR1 LNHDA, CDR2 SQIVND (reference sequence). The CDR3 sequence is 11 residues long.

This clonotype was picked up a small number of times. The V call is TRBV13, the J call TRBJ1-5; 8 positions match TRBD1. Trimming removed 3 bases from V and 1 base from J; junction bases left unmatched: 5. CDR1 is PRHDT, CDR2 FYEKMQ, per germline (reference sequence). The CDR3 totals 16 residues. Written as DNA, the CDR3 is TGTGCCAGCAGCTTGGGCAGGGGGCGAAGCAATCAGCCCCAGCATTTT. Translation: CASSLGRGRSNQPQHF.

The chain employs TRBV4-3 and TRBJ2-1; D could derive from TRBD1 or TRBD2 (5 bases each). The CDR3 length is 16 residues. Germline V gene lookup returns CDR1 LGHNA and CDR2 YSLEER. Trimming left V 4 bases short and J 6 bases short, with 19 bases between. The CDR3 loop is CASSPGTGLLGNEQFF. Written as DNA, the CDR3 is TGCGCCAGCAGCCCCGGGACGGGGTTACTTGGCAATGAGCAGTTCTTC.

This clonotype was observed a handful of times. The chain joins TRBV12-3 or TRBV12-4 to TRBJ1-1; 8 bases map to TRBD1. The CDR3 has 14 amino acids. The ends lost 3 bases at V and 6 bases at J; junction bases unmatched: 6. For the CDR3, the DNA is TGTGCCAGCAGTTTTGCAGGGGGCTTCGCTGAAGCTTTCTTT. Translation gives CASSFAGGFAEAFF.

This clonotype showed up many times. The chain carries TRBV6-5 and TRBJ2-1, with no clear D. Trimming cost V 5 bases and J 0 bases, with 11 bases left between them. Germline lookup yields CDR1 MNHEY and CDR2 SVGAGI. This CDR3 is 15 amino acids long. CDR3 sequence reads: CASSQDTPSYNEQFF. In nucleotides, the CDR3 is TGTGCCAGCAGTCAAGACACCCCCTCCTACAATGAGCAGTTCTTC.

About this clonotype: Sequence at one end of the junction differs from germline and may be a read error. The rearrangement uses TRBV6-4 and TRBJ2-2, with D perhaps matching TRBD1 or TRBD2 (6 bases each). Germline V CDR1 and CDR2: MRHNA, SNTAGT. The CDR3 runs to 14 residues. The CDR3 region has the DNA TGTGCCAGCAGGTCAGGGGTGAACACCGGGGGGCTGTTTTTT. Translating gives CASRSGVNTGGLFF.

A note on this clonotype: Since no conserved phenylalanine or tryptophan closes the CDR3, a read error is the likely cause. The chain employs TRBV19 and TRBJ1-5, with D unclear. The germline V gene encodes CDR1 LNHDA and CDR2 SQIVND (reference sequence). V was shortened by 6 bases and J by 8 bases, with 11 bases between the two germline ends. This CDR3 is built from 12 residues. The CDR3: CASRIQSEPQHS. The CDR3 nucleotides are TGTGCCAGTAGGATTCAATCAGAGCCCCAGCATTCT.

The chain carries TRBV27 and TRBJ2-7, with D possibly TRBD2 on 5 matching bases. The CDR3 has 12 residues. Germline V gene lookup returns CDR1 MNHEY and CDR2 SMNVEV (reference sequence). V was cut by 6 bases and J by 6 bases, with 12 bases left in between. CDR3 sequence reads: CASSPGGFEQYF. Here the CDR3 DNA reads TGTGCCAGCAGCCCCGGCGGGTTCGAGCAGTACTTC.

This clonotype was counted ten times or more. The chain joins TRBV12-3 or TRBV12-4 to TRBJ1-5; D call uncertain. CDR3 length equals 15 residues. With 1 base removed from V and 2 bases from J, the gap between germline ends came to 9 bases. The chain's CDR3 is CASSLGQFGNQPQHF. The DNA of the CDR3 is TGTGCCAGCAGTTTAGGGCAGTTTGGCAATCAGCCCCAGCATTTT.

This clonotype was observed a handful of times. V and J are TRBV7-9 and TRBJ2-7; the D call may be TRBD1 or TRBD2 (6 bases each). CDR3 size: 14 residues. The V and J ends lost 6 bases and 2 bases respectively, with 14 bases between them. Germline CDR1 and CDR2: SEHNR and FQNEAQ (reference sequence). CDR3 sequence (DNA): TGTGCCAGCAGTCGCGGGACACAACCCTACGAGCAGTACTTC. This encodes CASSRGTQPYEQYF.

This clonotype was seen a handful of times. The rearrangement joins TRBV21-1 to TRBJ2-5. TRBV21-1 is a documented pseudogene. The CDR3 runs to 12 residues. CDR3 nucleotides: TGTGCCGCATTGGGGTCGAAAGAGACCCAGTACTTC. Translating it yields CAALGSKETQYF.